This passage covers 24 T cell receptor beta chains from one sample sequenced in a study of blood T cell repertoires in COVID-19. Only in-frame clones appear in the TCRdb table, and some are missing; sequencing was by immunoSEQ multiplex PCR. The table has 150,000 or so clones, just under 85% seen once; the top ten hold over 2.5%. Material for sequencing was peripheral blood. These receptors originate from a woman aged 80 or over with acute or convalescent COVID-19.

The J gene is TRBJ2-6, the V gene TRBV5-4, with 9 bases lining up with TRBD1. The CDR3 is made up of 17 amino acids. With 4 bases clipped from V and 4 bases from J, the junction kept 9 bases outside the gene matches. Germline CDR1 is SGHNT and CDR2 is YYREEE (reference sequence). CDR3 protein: CASSPPGTGSGANVLTF. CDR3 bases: TGTGCCAGCAGCCCACCCGGGACAGGGTCCGGGGCCAACGTCCTGACTTTC.

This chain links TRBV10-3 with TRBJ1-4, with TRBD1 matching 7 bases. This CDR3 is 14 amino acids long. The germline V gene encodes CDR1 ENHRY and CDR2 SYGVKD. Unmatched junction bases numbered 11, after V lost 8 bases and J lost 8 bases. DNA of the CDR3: TGTGCCATCCGGGCGGCAGGGGGTGGCGAAAAACTGTTTTTT. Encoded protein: CAIRAAGGGEKLFF.

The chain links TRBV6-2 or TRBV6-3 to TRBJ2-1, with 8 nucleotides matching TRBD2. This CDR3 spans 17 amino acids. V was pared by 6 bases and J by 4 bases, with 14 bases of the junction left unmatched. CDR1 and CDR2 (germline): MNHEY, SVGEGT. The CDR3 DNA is TGTGCCAGCAGCCCCGACCCTTGGAGCGGGGGATACAATGAGCAGTTCTTC. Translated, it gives CASSPDPWSGGYNEQFF.

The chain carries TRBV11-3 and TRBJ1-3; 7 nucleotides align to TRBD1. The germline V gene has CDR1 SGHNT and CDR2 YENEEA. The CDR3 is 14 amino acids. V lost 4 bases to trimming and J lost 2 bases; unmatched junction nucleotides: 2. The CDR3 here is CASSSQGAGNTIYF. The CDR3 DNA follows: TGTGCCAGCAGCTCTCAGGGGGCTGGAAACACCATATATTTT.

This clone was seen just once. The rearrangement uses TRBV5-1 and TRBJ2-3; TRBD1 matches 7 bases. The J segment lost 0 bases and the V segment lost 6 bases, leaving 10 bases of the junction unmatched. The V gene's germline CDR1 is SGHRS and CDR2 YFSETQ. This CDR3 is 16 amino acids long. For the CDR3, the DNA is TGCGCCAGCACCCCACCCACAGGGGAAAGCACAGATACGCAGTATTTT. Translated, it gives CASTPPTGESTDTQYF.

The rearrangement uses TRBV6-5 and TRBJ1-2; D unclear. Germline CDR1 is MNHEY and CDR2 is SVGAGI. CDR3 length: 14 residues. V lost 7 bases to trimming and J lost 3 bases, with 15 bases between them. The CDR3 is CASNLNSGHYGYTF. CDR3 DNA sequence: TGTGCCAGCAACCTGAACTCAGGCCACTATGGCTACACCTTC.

DNA for the CDR3: TGCGCCAGCAGCCCTACCGGACAGCCCCAAGAGACCCAGTACTTC. Translation gives CASSPTGQPQETQYF. J is TRBJ2-5 and V is TRBV5-1, with D tentatively TRBD1 (6 bases). Germline values: CDR1 SGHRS, CDR2 YFSETQ. Trimming shortened V by 4 bases and J by 1 base, and 14 bases separated the two germline ends. The CDR3 sequence is 15 residues long.

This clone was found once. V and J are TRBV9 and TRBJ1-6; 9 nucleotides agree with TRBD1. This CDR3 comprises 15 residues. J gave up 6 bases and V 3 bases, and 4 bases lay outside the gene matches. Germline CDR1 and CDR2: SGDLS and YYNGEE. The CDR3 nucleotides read TGTGCCAGCAGCGAACAGGGGGCGATTAATTCACCCCTCCACTTT. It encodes CASSEQGAINSPLHF.

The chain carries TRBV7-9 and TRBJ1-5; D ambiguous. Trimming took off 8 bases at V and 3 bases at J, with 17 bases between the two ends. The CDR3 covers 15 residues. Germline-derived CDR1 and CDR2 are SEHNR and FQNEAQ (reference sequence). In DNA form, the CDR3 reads TGTGCCAGCCAATCTTATGTAGACAACAATCAGCCCCAGCATTTT. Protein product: CASQSYVDNNQPQHF. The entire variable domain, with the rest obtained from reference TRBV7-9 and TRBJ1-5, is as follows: DTGVSQNPRHKITKRGQNVTFRCDPISEHNRLYWYRQTLGQGPEFLTYFQNEAQLEKSRLLSDRFSAERPKGSFSTLEIQRTEQGDSAMYLCASQSYVDNNQPQHFGDGTRLSIL.

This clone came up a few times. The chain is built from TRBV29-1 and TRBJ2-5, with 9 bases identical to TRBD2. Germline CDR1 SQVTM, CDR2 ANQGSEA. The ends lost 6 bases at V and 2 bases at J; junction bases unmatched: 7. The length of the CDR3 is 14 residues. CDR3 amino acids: CSVRLAEKQETQYF. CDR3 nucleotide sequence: TGCAGCGTCCGACTAGCGGAGAAACAAGAGACCCAGTACTTC.

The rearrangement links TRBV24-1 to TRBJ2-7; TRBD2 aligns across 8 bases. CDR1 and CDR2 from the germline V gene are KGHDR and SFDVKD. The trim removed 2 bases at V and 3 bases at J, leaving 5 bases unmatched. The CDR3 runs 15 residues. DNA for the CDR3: TGTGCCACCAGTGATTGGACTAGCCTCCACTACGAGCAGTACTTC. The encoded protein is CATSDWTSLHYEQYF.

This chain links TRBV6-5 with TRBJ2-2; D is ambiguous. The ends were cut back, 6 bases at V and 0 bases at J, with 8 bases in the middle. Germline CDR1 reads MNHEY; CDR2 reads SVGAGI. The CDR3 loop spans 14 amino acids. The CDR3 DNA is TGTGCCAGCAGGTGGCAGGCGAACACCGGGGAGCTGTTTTTT. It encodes CASRWQANTGELFF.

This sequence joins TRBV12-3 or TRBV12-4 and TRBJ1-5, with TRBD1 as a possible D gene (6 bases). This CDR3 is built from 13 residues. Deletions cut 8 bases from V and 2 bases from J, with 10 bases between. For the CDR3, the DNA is TGTGCCAGCCAGGGGTCCGGCAATCAGCCCCAGCATTTT. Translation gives CASQGSGNQPQHF.

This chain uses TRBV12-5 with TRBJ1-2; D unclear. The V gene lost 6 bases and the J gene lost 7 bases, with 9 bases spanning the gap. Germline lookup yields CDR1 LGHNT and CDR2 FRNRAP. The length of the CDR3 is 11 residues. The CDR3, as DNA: TGTGCTAGTGGCCACTTTGGTGGCTACACCTTC. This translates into CASGHFGGYTF.

CDR3 region: CAVATGGSGDTQYF. DNA for the CDR3: TGTGCCGTAGCCACAGGGGGCAGTGGAGATACGCAGTATTTT. The chain joins TRBV10-3 to TRBJ2-3; 9 nucleotides agree with TRBD1. Unmatched junction bases numbered 11, after V lost 11 bases and J lost 5 bases. The CDR3 has 14 amino acids. Germline-derived CDR1 and CDR2 are ENHRY and SYGVKD.

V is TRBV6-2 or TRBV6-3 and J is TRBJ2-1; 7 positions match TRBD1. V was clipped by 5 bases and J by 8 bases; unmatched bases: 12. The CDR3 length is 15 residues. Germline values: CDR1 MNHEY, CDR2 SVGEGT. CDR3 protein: CASSNRDSGRYEQFF. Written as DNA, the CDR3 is TGTGCCAGCAGTAACCGGGACAGTGGACGATATGAGCAGTTCTTC.

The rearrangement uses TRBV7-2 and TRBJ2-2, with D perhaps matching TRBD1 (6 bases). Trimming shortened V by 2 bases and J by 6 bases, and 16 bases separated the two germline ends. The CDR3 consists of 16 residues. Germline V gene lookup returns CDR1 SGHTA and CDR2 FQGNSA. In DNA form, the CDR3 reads TGTGCCAGCAGCTTACAGGGGAGTGTGACCGCCGGGGAGCTGTTTTTT. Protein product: CASSLQGSVTAGELFF.

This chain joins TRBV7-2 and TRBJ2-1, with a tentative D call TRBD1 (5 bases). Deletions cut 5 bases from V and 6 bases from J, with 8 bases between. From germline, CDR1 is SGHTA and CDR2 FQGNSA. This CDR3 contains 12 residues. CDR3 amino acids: CASSATVNEQFF. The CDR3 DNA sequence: TGTGCCAGCAGCGCGACAGTCAATGAGCAGTTCTTC.

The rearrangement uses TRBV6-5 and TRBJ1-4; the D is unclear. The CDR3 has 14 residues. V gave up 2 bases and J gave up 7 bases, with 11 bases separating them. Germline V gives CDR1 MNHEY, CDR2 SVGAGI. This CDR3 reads CASSYTSSREKLFF. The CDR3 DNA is TGTGCCAGCAGTTACACAAGTTCTCGTGAAAAACTGTTTTTT.

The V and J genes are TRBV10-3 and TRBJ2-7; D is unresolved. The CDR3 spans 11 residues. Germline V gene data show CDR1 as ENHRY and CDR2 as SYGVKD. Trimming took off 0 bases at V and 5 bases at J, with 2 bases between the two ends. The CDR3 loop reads CAISESNEQYF. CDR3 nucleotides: TGTGCCATCAGTGAGTCTAACGAGCAGTACTTC.

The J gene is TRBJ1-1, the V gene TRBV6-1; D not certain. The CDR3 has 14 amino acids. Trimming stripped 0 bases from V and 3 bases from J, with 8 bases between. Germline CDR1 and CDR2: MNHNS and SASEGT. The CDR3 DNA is TGTGCCAGCAGTGAAGCGCTTCGGGACACTGAAGCTTTCTTT. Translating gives CASSEALRDTEAFF.

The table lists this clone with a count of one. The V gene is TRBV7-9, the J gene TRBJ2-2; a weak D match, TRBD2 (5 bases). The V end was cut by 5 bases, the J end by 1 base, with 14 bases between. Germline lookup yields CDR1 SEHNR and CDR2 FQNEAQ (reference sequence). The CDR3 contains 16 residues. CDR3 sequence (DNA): TGTGCCAGCAGCCCCCCGAACGGGGTGAACACCGGGGAGCTGTTTTTT. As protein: CASSPPNGVNTGELFF.

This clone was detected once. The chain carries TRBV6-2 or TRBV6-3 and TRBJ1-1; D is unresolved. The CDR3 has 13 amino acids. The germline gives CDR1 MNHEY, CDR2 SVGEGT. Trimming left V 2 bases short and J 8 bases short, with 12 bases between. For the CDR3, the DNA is TGTGCCAGCAGTTACGGAGGACGGGGAGAAGCTTTCTTT. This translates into CASSYGGRGEAFF.

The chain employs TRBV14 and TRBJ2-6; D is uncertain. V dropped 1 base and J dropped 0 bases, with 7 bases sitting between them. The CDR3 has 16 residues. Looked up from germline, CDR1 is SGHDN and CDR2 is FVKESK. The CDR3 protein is CASSQVAGSGANVLTF. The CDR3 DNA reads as TGTGCCAGCAGCCAAGTCGCAGGCTCTGGGGCCAACGTCCTGACTTTC.